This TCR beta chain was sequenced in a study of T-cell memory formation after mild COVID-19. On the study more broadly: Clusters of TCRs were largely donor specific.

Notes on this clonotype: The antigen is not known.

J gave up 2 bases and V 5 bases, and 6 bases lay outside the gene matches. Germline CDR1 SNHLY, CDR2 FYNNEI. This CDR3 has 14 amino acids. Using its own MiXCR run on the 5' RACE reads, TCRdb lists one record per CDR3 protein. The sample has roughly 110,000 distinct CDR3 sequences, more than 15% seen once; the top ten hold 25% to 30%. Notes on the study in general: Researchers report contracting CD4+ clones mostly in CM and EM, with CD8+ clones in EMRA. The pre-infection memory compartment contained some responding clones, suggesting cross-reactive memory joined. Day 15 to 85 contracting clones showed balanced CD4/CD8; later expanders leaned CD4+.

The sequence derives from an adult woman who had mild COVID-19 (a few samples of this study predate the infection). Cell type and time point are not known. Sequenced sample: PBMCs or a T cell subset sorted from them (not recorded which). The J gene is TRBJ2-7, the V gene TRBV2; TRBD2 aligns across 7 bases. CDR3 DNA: TGTGCCAGCAGTCAATACGGGGGGACCTACGAGCAGTACTTC. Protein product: CASSQYGGTYEQYF.